This T cell receptor beta chain is drawn from a study of blood T cell repertoires in COVID-19. Germline lookup yields CDR1 SEHNR and CDR2 FQNEAQ (reference sequence). This CDR3 comprises 14 residues. Trimming left V 9 bases short and J 0 bases short, with 12 bases between. The table came from immunoSEQ multiplex PCR; TCRdb's copy has only in-frame clones and leaves some out. The top ten hold about 4.5% of the sample, which has about 170,000 clones, approximately 95% seen once. Sequenced sample: peripheral blood. This receptor was identified in a woman aged 50 to 65 with acute or convalescent COVID-19. V usage is TRBV7-9 and J usage is TRBJ2-1; maybe TRBD2 (7 bases). The CDR3 nucleotides are TGTGCCAGTAAAGGGGGGGCCTCCTACAATGAGCAGTTCTTC. It is translated as CASKGGASYNEQFF.